This TCR beta chain was identified in a study of blood T cell repertoires in COVID-19. In the study overall: COVID-19 samples from acute and convalescent phases originated in the United States, Italy and Spain. In each case, the material was cDNA or gDNA derived from T cells, B-cell-depleted T cells, or PBMCs.

Under the authors' procedure: Quantification of nucleated cells was approximated via reference gene primer amplification. Generated by immunoSEQ multiplex PCR, the TCRdb table keeps only in-frame clones and is missing some. V and J calls and clone size are as listed in that table; D and trimming were resolved from the DNA. The data contain about 180,000 clones, about 87% of them singletons. The source of this sequence is a woman aged 45-59 years with acute or convalescent COVID-19. The sequenced material came from peripheral blood.

CDR3 coding DNA: TGTGCCAGTAGTATAGCCGGCGAGCAGTACTTC. Amino acids: CASSIAGEQYF. The chain links TRBV19 to TRBJ2-7; D remains unclear. The V end lost 1 base, the J end lost 6 bases, and 4 bases lay between the germline ends. The CDR3 is 11 residues long. Germline V gives CDR1 LNHDA, CDR2 SQIVND (reference sequence).